This T cell receptor (beta chain) was documented in a study of CD8 T cells in ankylosing spondylitis. Germline lookup yields CDR1 MGHDK and CDR2 SYGVNS. There are 17 residues in the CDR3. V lost 0 bases, J lost 0 bases, and 9 bases lay in between. This clonotype was counted between two and nine times. The antigen remains unidentified. Study-wide results and caveats: CD8+ disease-linked clones were present at relatively low frequencies in blood. Reports of some motif variants in reactive arthritis synovial fluid and blood predate this one. A TCR beta motif of several highly homologous variants seemed to mark ankylosing spondylitis blood.

TCRdb processed the 5' RACE reads anew with MiXCR; each CDR3 protein has one entry. The data contain about 800,000 distinct CDR3 sequences, over 9.5% of them singletons. The V and J genes are TRBV25-1 and TRBJ2-6, with D maybe TRBD1 (6 bases). The sequence was collected from a male donor with ankylosing spondylitis. Sequenced input: blood, either unsorted or a sorted T cell fraction (not recorded which). CDR3 DNA: TGTGCCAGCAGTGAATATACAGGGAGCTCTGGGGCCAACGTCCTGACTTTC. Translated: CASSEYTGSSGANVLTF. The variable domain in full, with the rest retrieved from reference TRBV25-1 and TRBJ2-6, is EADIYQTPRYLVIGTGKKITLECSQTMGHDKMYWYQQDPGMELHLIHYSYGVNSTEKGDLSSESTVSRIRTEHFPLTLESARPSHTSQYLCASSEYTGSSGANVLTFGAGSRLTVL.